These T cell receptor beta chains were read from a single sample in a study of cytomegalovirus exposure and HLA in healthy donors. The table came from immunoSEQ multiplex PCR; TCRdb's copy has only in-frame clones and leaves some out. The sample contains about 150,000 clones, around 82% of which appear only once. Material: PBMCs. Every receptor here comes from a woman aged 45-60 years in good health and CMV-seropositive. The CDR3 runs from the conserved cysteine through the conserved F or W. The order of the fields is D gene, V gene, clone size, J gene, CDR3 DNA, CDR3 protein. A D gene is named only where the DNA matches it firmly. Expanded clones are given a class, and other clones once, few, many or no size at all.

D gene: NA; V gene: TRBV2; clone size: NA; J gene: TRBJ2-5; CDR3 DNA: TGTGCCAGCAGTGCTGGTGCGGTACAAGAGACCCAGTACTTC; CDR3 protein: CASSAGAVQETQYF
D gene: NA; V gene: TRBV18; clone size: NA; J gene: TRBJ1-2; CDR3 DNA: TGTGCCAGCTCCCGGCAAGGGGATTATGGCTACACCTTC; CDR3 protein: CASSRQGDYGYTF
D gene: TRBD1; V gene: TRBV30; clone size: NA; J gene: TRBJ2-7; CDR3 DNA: TGTGCCTGGAGGCGGGACAGGGGGCGCGGTGAGCAGTACTTC; CDR3 protein: CAWRRDRGRGEQYF
D gene: NA; V gene: TRBV9; clone size: NA; J gene: TRBJ1-2; CDR3 DNA: TGTGCCAGCAGCGTGGGCAGAACTAACTATGGCTACACCTTC; CDR3 protein: CASSVGRTNYGYTF
D gene: TRBD1; V gene: TRBV6-1; clone size: few; J gene: TRBJ1-2; CDR3 DNA: TGTGCCAGCAGGAAGGGGACAGGGGAAGGCTACACCTTC; CDR3 protein: CASRKGTGEGYTF
D gene: NA; V gene: TRBV5-6; clone size: NA; J gene: TRBJ2-6; CDR3 DNA: TGTGCCAGCAGCCCTCGCGTGAGCGTCTCTGGGGCCAACGTCCTGACTTTC; CDR3 protein: CASSPRVSVSGANVLTF
D gene: NA; V gene: TRBV10-2; clone size: NA; J gene: TRBJ1-1; CDR3 DNA: TGCGCCAGCTCGGCGGCGAACACTGAAGCTTTCTTT; CDR3 protein: CASSAANTEAFF
D gene: NA; V gene: TRBV29-1; clone size: NA; J gene: TRBJ2-1; CDR3 DNA: TGCAGCGTTGAACTCTACAATGAGCAGTTCTTC; CDR3 protein: CSVELYNEQFF
D gene: TRBD2; V gene: TRBV2; clone size: NA; J gene: TRBJ2-3; CDR3 DNA: TGTGCCAGCAGATGGGGGGGAGGGACAGATACGCAGTATTTT; CDR3 protein: CASRWGGGTDTQYF
D gene: TRBD1; V gene: TRBV7-8; clone size: NA; J gene: TRBJ1-1; CDR3 DNA: TGTGCCAGCAGCTCGTTGGGGACAGGGGCGAACACTGAAGCTTTCTTT; CDR3 protein: CASSSLGTGANTEAFF
D gene: TRBD1; V gene: TRBV27; clone size: once; J gene: TRBJ2-6; CDR3 DNA: TGTGCCAGCAGTCTCCGGGACAGGGGATCTGGGGCCAACGTCCTGACTTTC; CDR3 protein: CASSLRDRGSGANVLTF
D gene: NA; V gene: TRBV14; clone size: few; J gene: TRBJ2-2; CDR3 DNA: TGTGCCAGCAGCCAAGACAGGGCCGGGGAGCTGTTTTTT; CDR3 protein: CASSQDRAGELFF
D gene: NA; V gene: TRBV19; clone size: NA; J gene: TRBJ1-3; CDR3 DNA: TGTGCCAGTAGTAGAGGAATCTCTGGAAACACCATATATTTT; CDR3 protein: CASSRGISGNTIYF
D gene: NA; V gene: TRBV5-1; clone size: NA; J gene: TRBJ2-3; CDR3 DNA: TGCGCCAGCAGCCTTGACGGGGATACGCAGTATTTT; CDR3 protein: CASSLDGDTQYF
D gene: NA; V gene: TRBV5-1; clone size: once; J gene: TRBJ2-1; CDR3 DNA: TGCGCCAGCAGCTTGGTTGGGGGGGCGAACAATGAGCAGTTCTTC; CDR3 protein: CASSLVGGANNEQFF
D gene: NA; V gene: TRBV9; clone size: NA; J gene: TRBJ2-6; CDR3 DNA: TGTGCCAGCAGCGTAGGAGGAGGCTACCCCTCTGGGGCCAACGTCCTGACTTTC; CDR3 protein: CASSVGGGYPSGANVLTF
D gene: NA; V gene: TRBV6-5; clone size: NA; J gene: TRBJ1-6; CDR3 DNA: TGTGCCAGCAGTTTGACAGAATCCTCACCCCTCCACTTT; CDR3 protein: CASSLTESSPLHF
D gene: NA; V gene: TRBV4-3; clone size: NA; J gene: TRBJ2-7; CDR3 DNA: TGCGCCAGCAGCCAAGAAACAGGATGGGCCTACGAGCAGTACTTC; CDR3 protein: CASSQETGWAYEQYF
D gene: TRBD1; V gene: TRBV13; clone size: NA; J gene: TRBJ2-7; CDR3 DNA: TGTGCCAGCAGCTTAGGGCAGGGGGCTATCTACGAGCAGTACTTC; CDR3 protein: CASSLGQGAIYEQYF
D gene: TRBD1; V gene: TRBV5-4; clone size: NA; J gene: TRBJ1-2; CDR3 DNA: TGTGCCACGGGACAGGGGGTCAAGGGCTACACCTTC; CDR3 protein: CATGQGVKGYTF
D gene: TRBD1; V gene: TRBV4-3; clone size: NA; J gene: TRBJ1-2; CDR3 DNA: TGCGCCAGCAGCCAAGGGCCCCTTAGGCAGGGGGCGGACTATGGCTACACCTTC; CDR3 protein: CASSQGPLRQGADYGYTF
D gene: TRBD1; V gene: TRBV5-1; clone size: NA; J gene: TRBJ2-3; CDR3 DNA: TGCGCCAGCAGCACCGGGACAGGGGTCACAGATACGCAGTATTTT; CDR3 protein: CASSTGTGVTDTQYF
D gene: NA; V gene: TRBV9; clone size: NA; J gene: TRBJ1-1; CDR3 DNA: TGTGCCAGCAGCCCTGTACTCTCCATGAACACTGAAGCTTTCTTT; CDR3 protein: CASSPVLSMNTEAFF
D gene: TRBD1; V gene: TRBV6-5; clone size: NA; J gene: TRBJ2-7; CDR3 DNA: TGTGCCAGCAGTTACTCCAGGGGGTATAGTCCCTACGAGCAGTACTTC; CDR3 protein: CASSYSRGYSPYEQYF
D gene: TRBD1; V gene: TRBV6-5; clone size: NA; J gene: TRBJ1-1; CDR3 DNA: TGTGCCAGCAGTCAGACAGGGGGCGGGACTGAAGCTTTCTTT; CDR3 protein: CASSQTGGGTEAFF
D gene: NA; V gene: TRBV7-6; clone size: NA; J gene: TRBJ2-7; CDR3 DNA: TGTGCCAGCAGCCCCCCAGGGTACGAGCAGTACTTC; CDR3 protein: CASSPPGYEQYF
D gene: NA; V gene: TRBV12-2; clone size: few; J gene: TRBJ1-1; CDR3 DNA: TGTGCAAGTCGCCTAAACAGGGGATCGGCTGAAGCTTTCTTT; CDR3 protein: CASRLNRGSAEAFF
D gene: NA; V gene: TRBV2; clone size: once; J gene: TRBJ1-5; CDR3 DNA: TGTGCCAGCGAGGGGGTAGTTAGCAATCAGCCCCAGCATTTT; CDR3 protein: CASEGVVSNQPQHF
D gene: NA; V gene: TRBV19; clone size: NA; J gene: TRBJ1-2; CDR3 DNA: TGTGCCAGTAGTCCCCCGACAGGCGCTACACTACCTTATGGCTACACCTTC; CDR3 protein: CASSPPTGATLPYGYTF
D gene: TRBD2; V gene: TRBV5-1; clone size: NA; J gene: TRBJ2-1; CDR3 DNA: TGCGCCAGCAGCGCGGGACTAGCGGGGGCCAACTACAATGAGCAGTTCTTC; CDR3 protein: CASSAGLAGANYNEQFF
D gene: TRBD1; V gene: TRBV4-1; clone size: NA; J gene: TRBJ2-7; CDR3 DNA: TGCGCCAGCAGCCAGCCCGGAAGGGACAGGGCTTACGAGCAGTACTTC; CDR3 protein: CASSQPGRDRAYEQYF
D gene: NA; V gene: TRBV30; clone size: NA; J gene: TRBJ1-4; CDR3 DNA: TGTGCCTGGAGTAGGGGAACGGGTAATGAAAAACTGTTTTTT; CDR3 protein: CAWSRGTGNEKLFF
D gene: NA; V gene: TRBV7-2; clone size: NA; J gene: TRBJ1-1; CDR3 DNA: TGTGCCAGCAGCTTGGGAGTTTACACTGAAGCTTTCTTT; CDR3 protein: CASSLGVYTEAFF
D gene: NA; V gene: TRBV7-9; clone size: NA; J gene: TRBJ2-7; CDR3 DNA: TGTGCCAGCAGCTTAATGCCGGTATACTACGAGCAGTACTTC; CDR3 protein: CASSLMPVYYEQYF
D gene: TRBD1; V gene: TRBV19; clone size: NA; J gene: TRBJ1-2; CDR3 DNA: TGTGCCAGTAGTGGGGAGGCGGGACAGTATGGCTACACCTTC; CDR3 protein: CASSGEAGQYGYTF
D gene: NA; V gene: TRBV27; clone size: NA; J gene: TRBJ1-1; CDR3 DNA: TGTGCCAGCAGTTTGGCTAGGAACACTGAAGCTTTCTTT; CDR3 protein: CASSLARNTEAFF
D gene: NA; V gene: TRBV14; clone size: NA; J gene: TRBJ1-1; CDR3 DNA: TGTGCCAGCAGCCTTACCGGGAACACTGAAGCTTTCTTT; CDR3 protein: CASSLTGNTEAFF
D gene: NA; V gene: TRBV19; clone size: NA; J gene: TRBJ1-6; CDR3 DNA: TGTGCCAGTATGGAGACAGTGAATTCACCCCTCCACTTT; CDR3 protein: CASMETVNSPLHF
D gene: TRBD1; V gene: TRBV5-1; clone size: NA; J gene: TRBJ1-2; CDR3 DNA: TGCGCCAGCAGCCCCCGAGCCGCAGGGGGCTATGGCTACACCTTC; CDR3 protein: CASSPRAAGGYGYTF
D gene: TRBD1; V gene: TRBV2; clone size: NA; J gene: TRBJ2-5; CDR3 DNA: TGTGCCAGCGCCGACCTCGGACAGGGCGGCGGGACCCAGTACTTC; CDR3 protein: CASADLGQGGGTQYF
D gene: NA; V gene: TRBV29-1; clone size: NA; J gene: TRBJ2-5; CDR3 DNA: TGCAGCGTTGGCGGCACCGCGGAGACCCAGTACTTC; CDR3 protein: CSVGGTAETQYF
D gene: TRBD2; V gene: TRBV10-2; clone size: NA; J gene: TRBJ2-7; CDR3 DNA: TGCGCCAGCACGGCGGGGGGCTCCTACGAGCAGTACTTC; CDR3 protein: CASTAGGSYEQYF
D gene: TRBD1; V gene: TRBV5-6; clone size: NA; J gene: TRBJ2-7; CDR3 DNA: TGTGCCAGCAGCCCGCCGGGACAGTTCTACGAGCAGTACTTC; CDR3 protein: CASSPPGQFYEQYF
D gene: NA; V gene: TRBV7-2; clone size: NA; J gene: TRBJ1-6; CDR3 DNA: TGTGCCAGCAGCTTTCCGGGACTGCGTTCACCCCTCCACTTT; CDR3 protein: CASSFPGLRSPLHF
D gene: NA; V gene: TRBV19; clone size: NA; J gene: TRBJ1-2; CDR3 DNA: TGTGCCAGTAGTGCCTCGGGACACGCCTATGGCTACACCTTC; CDR3 protein: CASSASGHAYGYTF
D gene: NA; V gene: TRBV5-5; clone size: NA; J gene: TRBJ2-1; CDR3 DNA: TGTGCCAGCAGCTTGTACGGGGATGAGCAGTTCTTC; CDR3 protein: CASSLYGDEQFF
D gene: TRBD1; V gene: TRBV6-5; clone size: NA; J gene: TRBJ2-7; CDR3 DNA: TGTGCCAGCAGGACAACGACAGGGAAGGGCGAGCAGTACTTC; CDR3 protein: CASRTTTGKGEQYF
D gene: TRBD1; V gene: TRBV10-3; clone size: NA; J gene: TRBJ1-1; CDR3 DNA: TGTGCCATCAGTGAGCCGGGACAGCGATACACTGAAGCTTTCTTT; CDR3 protein: CAISEPGQRYTEAFF
D gene: NA; V gene: TRBV10-3; clone size: NA; J gene: TRBJ2-3; CDR3 DNA: TGTGCCATCAGGACAGGAGATACGCAGTATTTT; CDR3 protein: CAIRTGDTQYF
D gene: NA; V gene: TRBV6-1; clone size: NA; J gene: TRBJ2-7; CDR3 DNA: TGTGCCAGCTGCCCGGGGGAGTCCTACGAGCAGTACTTC; CDR3 protein: CASCPGESYEQYF
D gene: TRBD1; V gene: TRBV7-9; clone size: NA; J gene: TRBJ1-4; CDR3 DNA: TGTGCCAGCAGCTTTACCGCACAGGGGGAAAAACTGTTTTTT; CDR3 protein: CASSFTAQGEKLFF
D gene: NA; V gene: TRBV27; clone size: few; J gene: TRBJ2-5; CDR3 DNA: TGTGCCAGCAGTTTATCGATGACGTACAGTAAAGAGACCCAGTACTTC; CDR3 protein: CASSLSMTYSKETQYF
D gene: NA; V gene: TRBV11-2; clone size: once; J gene: TRBJ2-5; CDR3 DNA: TGTGCCAGCAGCTTAGAGTCGGGGGGCCCGAGAGAGACCCAGTACTTC; CDR3 protein: CASSLESGGPRETQYF